The 16 T cell receptor beta chains below come from one sample, sequenced in a study of blood T cells in healthy people across ages. A sample-barcoded 5' primer and a J-beta primer mix were used in a second PCR of about 6 to 11 cycles. TCRdb independently ran MiXCR on the 5' RACE reads; one entry per CDR3 protein. The sample has approximately 830,000 distinct CDR3 sequences; approximately 65% are singletons. Sequenced: blood. The receptors were gathered from a man aged 25-45 years in good health.

V is TRBV4-3 and J is TRBJ2-3; the D is unclear. The ends were cut back, 4 bases at V and 2 bases at J, with 10 bases in the middle. This CDR3 comprises 14 residues. Germline V gene data show CDR1 as LGHNA and CDR2 as YSLEER. CDR3 amino acids: CASSPKAVTDTQYF. The CDR3 coding sequence is TGCGCCAGCAGCCCAAAGGCCGTCACAGATACGCAGTATTTT.

This chain uses TRBV12-3 or TRBV12-4 with TRBJ2-1, with 11 bases identical to TRBD1. With 0 bases clipped from V and 8 bases from J, the junction kept 9 bases outside the gene matches. The CDR3 loop spans 17 amino acids. The CDR3 region is CASSLARGTGGLHEQFF. The CDR3 DNA reads as TGTGCCAGCAGTTTAGCGCGGGGGACAGGGGGTCTTCATGAGCAGTTCTTC.

This rearrangement joins TRBV7-2 to TRBJ2-7; no clear D gene. Germline V gene lookup returns CDR1 SGHTA and CDR2 FQGNSA. V dropped 2 bases and J dropped 4 bases, with 15 bases sitting between them. The CDR3 is 15 residues long. DNA for the CDR3: TGTGCCAGCAGCTTATTTCGTGGGCAGGCATACGAGCAGTACTTC. Encoded protein: CASSLFRGQAYEQYF.

V gene TRBV3-1 combines with J gene TRBJ1-2, with D uncertain. CDR3 size: 16 residues. CDR1 is LGHDT, CDR2 YNNKEL, per germline (reference sequence). Trimming took off 0 bases at V and 1 base at J, with 12 bases between the two ends. The chain's CDR3 is CASSQENSLDNYGYTF. The CDR3 DNA is TGTGCCAGCAGCCAAGAGAACAGCTTAGATAACTATGGCTACACCTTC.

The rearrangement joins TRBV27 to TRBJ2-1; a weak D match, TRBD1 (6 bases). V dropped 4 bases and J dropped 6 bases, with 13 bases sitting between them. This CDR3 comprises 14 residues. From germline, CDR1 is MNHEY and CDR2 SMNVEV (reference sequence). The DNA for the CDR3 is TGTGCCAGCAGTTGGGGGCATGGCGGCAATGAGCAGTTCTTC. Protein product: CASSWGHGGNEQFF.

This clonotype came up once. The V and J genes are TRBV27 and TRBJ1-4; D remains unclear. The CDR3 extends over 15 amino acids. Germline-derived CDR1 and CDR2 are MNHEY and SMNVEV (reference sequence). Trimming removed 3 bases from V and 0 bases from J, with 8 bases in between. The CDR3 loop reads CASSFTVATNEKLFF. Written as DNA, the CDR3 is TGTGCCAGCAGTTTTACAGTAGCAACTAATGAAAAACTGTTTTTT.

The chain carries TRBV4-3 and TRBJ1-6, with D uncertain. CDR3 length: 15 amino acids. Trimming left V 0 bases short and J 15 bases short, with 18 bases between. The germline V gene encodes CDR1 LGHNA and CDR2 YSLEER. The CDR3 region is CASSQEVGHYSVLHF. The CDR3 DNA reads TGCGCCAGCAGCCAAGAGGTCGGCCACTATTCGGTCCTCCACTTT.

The chain couples TRBV10-3 to TRBJ1-6; no definite D call. This CDR3 comprises 17 residues. Germline V lookup: CDR1 ENHRY, CDR2 SYGVKD. The V end was cut by 7 bases, the J end by 7 bases, with 23 bases between. The CDR3 bases are TGTGCCATCAAATGGGCTACGCCTCCCGTCAGAAATTCACCCCTCCACTTT. Translated: CAIKWATPPVRNSPLHF.

V and J are TRBV7-9 and TRBJ2-4; possibly TRBD1 or TRBD2 for D (5 bases each). The last part of the DNA fits TRBJ2-5 better; the J call may be wrong. From germline, CDR1 is SEHNR and CDR2 FQNEAQ (reference sequence). This CDR3 region has 15 residues. The CDR3: CASSPAGTPEETQYF. Here the CDR3 DNA reads TGTGCCAGCAGCCCAGCCGGGACCCCAGAAGAGACCCAGTACTTC.

The chain is built from TRBV6-1 and TRBJ1-2, with 10 positions matching TRBD1. Germline lookup yields CDR1 MNHNS and CDR2 SASEGT. The J segment lost 5 bases and the V segment lost 5 bases, leaving 8 bases of the junction unmatched. This CDR3 has 15 amino acids. The CDR3: CASSPRDRGGYGYTF. CDR3 bases: TGTGCCAGCAGTCCACGGGACAGGGGCGGGTATGGCTACACCTTC.

This chain connects TRBV11-1 to TRBJ2-1; a possible D gene is TRBD1 (6 bases). Trimming removed 5 bases from V and 8 bases from J, with 19 bases in between. The CDR3 covers 15 residues. CDR1 is SGHAT, CDR2 FQDESV, per germline (reference sequence). CDR3 nucleotide sequence: TGTGCCAGCAGCCAGGGGCCCCTTGAGGGGTATGAGCAGTTCTTC. It is translated as CASSQGPLEGYEQFF.

The CDR3 DNA is TGTGCCAGCAGTACCGCCGGGGGACCCTACGAGCAGTACTTC. Translated, it gives CASSTAGGPYEQYF. This rearrangement joins TRBV12-3 or TRBV12-4 to TRBJ2-7; TRBD2 might be the D (6 bases). The CDR3 has 14 residues. Trimming removed 5 bases at V and 2 bases at J, with 13 bases between.

The CDR3 DNA reads as TGTGCCTCCAGCACCCGGCCATCGACGCAGTATTTT. This encodes CASSTRPSTQYF. The rearrangement joins TRBV28 to TRBJ2-3, with D hard to call. Germline V gives CDR1 MDHEN, CDR2 SYDVKM. The CDR3 runs 12 residues. Between the trimmed V and J ends, which lost 11 bases and 9 bases, there was a span of 18 bases.

This chain connects TRBV11-2 to TRBJ2-7; 12 bases line up with TRBD2. The V segment lost 6 bases and the J segment 3 bases; nucleotides outside the gene matches: 6. CDR3 size: 15 residues. Per the germline V gene, CDR1 is SGHAT and CDR2 is FQNNGV. DNA for the CDR3: TGTGCCAGCAGTTTGACTAGCGGGGGACACTACGAGCAGTACTTC. It encodes CASSLTSGGHYEQYF.

This clonotype showed up just once. V usage is TRBV20-1 and J usage is TRBJ2-1, with a tentative D call TRBD2 (5 bases). The CDR3 has 15 residues. Germline V lookup: CDR1 DFQATT, CDR2 SNEGSKA (reference sequence). V was trimmed by 7 bases and J by 1 base, leaving 17 bases between them. CDR3 sequence (DNA): TGCAGTGTCGACTACAGCGCCTCTTCCTACAATGAGCAGTTCTTC. Its translation is CSVDYSASSYNEQFF.

This clonotype was picked up a small number of times. The chain uses TRBV4-3 and TRBJ2-1; 10 nucleotides agree with TRBD2. The CDR3 runs 16 residues. Trimming removed 5 bases from V and 3 bases from J; junction bases left unmatched: 7. Looked up from germline, CDR1 is LGHNA and CDR2 is YSLEER. The CDR3 nucleotides read TGCGCCAGCAGCTCTCGAGCGGGGGGGCTCTACAATGAGCAGTTCTTC. This sequence encodes CASSSRAGGLYNEQFF.